A single T cell receptor beta chain is shown here with its context. The germline CDR1 and CDR2 sequences are SGHDN and FVKESK. The V end was cut by 4 bases, the J end by 5 bases, with 9 bases between. CDR3 length: 12 residues. These data are taken from a study of identical twins. One entry per CDR3 protein results from TCRdb running MiXCR on the 5' RACE reads. This table has roughly 490,000 distinct CDR3 sequences, around an eighth appearing once. This sample also appeared in a second study, on yellow fever vaccine responses in identical twins.

The rearrangement joins TRBV14 to TRBJ2-7, with D tentatively TRBD1 or TRBD2 (5 bases each). Sequenced: CD4+ T cells sorted from blood. The sequence came from a woman under 30 in good health. This CDR3 is CASSPTGHEQYF. CDR3 DNA: TGTGCCAGCAGCCCTACGGGACACGAGCAGTACTTC.